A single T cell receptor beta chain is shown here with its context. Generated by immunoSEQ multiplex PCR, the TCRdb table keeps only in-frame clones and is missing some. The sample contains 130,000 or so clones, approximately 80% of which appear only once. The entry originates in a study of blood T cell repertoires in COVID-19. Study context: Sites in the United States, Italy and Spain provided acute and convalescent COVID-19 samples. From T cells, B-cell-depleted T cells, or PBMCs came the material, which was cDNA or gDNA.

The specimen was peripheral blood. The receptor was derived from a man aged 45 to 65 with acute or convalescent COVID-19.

The CDR3 DNA is TGTGCCAGCAGCCTGACAGGGGTCAATCAGCCCCAGCATTTT. Its protein product is CASSLTGVNQPQHF. The gene calls are TRBV5-8 and TRBJ1-5, with 8 bases matching TRBD1. Losses at the gene ends were 4 bases for V and 3 bases for J; bases not matched to a gene: 3. Germline loops: CDR1 SGHTS, CDR2 YDEGEE. This CDR3 spans 14 amino acids.